This T cell receptor beta chain was documented in a study of T cell responses to AZD1222 COVID-19 vaccine. Produced via immunoSEQ multiplex PCR; TCRdb's table is partial and in-frame only. In the table there are fewer than 200,000 clones, 85% to 90% of which are singletons. Germline-derived CDR1 and CDR2 are SGHVS and FQNEAQ. CDR3 length equals 17 residues. J gave up 8 bases and V 5 bases, and 9 bases lay outside the gene matches. Study-level points and caveats: The reported proportion of spike-specific TCRs targeting unmutated variant regions was nearly half.

A word on this clone: What it binds is not known.

The sequenced sample was peripheral blood, obtained on day 0 of AZD1222 vaccination. The rearrangement links TRBV7-8 to TRBJ2-1; TRBD2 matches 16 bases. The TCR was taken from an adult in good health. DNA for the CDR3: TGTGCCAGCAGCCATAAGCCGGGACTAGCGGGAGGGCATGAGCAGTTCTTC. Translating gives CASSHKPGLAGGHEQFF.